This T cell receptor (beta chain) appears in the sequencing data of a study of blood T cell repertoires in COVID-19 (TCRdb year 2020). For the study in its entirety: Samples from collaborators originated in the United States, Italy and Spain and spanned both the acute and convalescent phases of COVID-19. The prospective study material was composed of cDNA or gDNA derived from T cells, B-cell-depleted T cells, or PBMCs. The dataset comprised deeply sampled blood TCRbeta repertoires from subjects exposed to, actively infected with, or recovered from COVID-19. The repertoires were made available in a free public database intended to serve as a resource for research on the immune response to SARS-CoV-2. Samples came from the ongoing ImmuneRACE study (first 160 participants) plus 1,254 subjects from 6 global collaborators. Sample metadata almost always included a de-identified subject ID, COVID-19 status, age in years and sex. Where available, HLA class I and class II types were taken from metadata supplied by the sample provider and were not determined by assay-based typing. Study-level results and caveats: The quantity of clinical and demographic metadata differed by source and by participant and was supplied without curation.

Each collaborating institution followed its own protocols to collect whole blood in K2EDTA tubes. For TCRbeta analysis, collaborator samples were shipped as frozen whole blood, as isolated PBMCs, or as DNA extracted from either sample type. Trimming leaves V shorter by 6 bases and J shorter by 7 bases, with the junction holding 4 bases beyond the gene matches. The CDR3 runs 14 residues from the cysteine to the phenylalanine. Only CDR3 DNA remains: 42 bases, in frame from the first base. CDR1 and CDR2, per the germline V gene, are ENHRY and SYGVKD. Details on this clone: This receptor's antigen is unknown. Within one base of it there is no much larger clone, and no base qualities were kept. This sample also contains other DNA sequences that code for the same CDR3.

TCRbeta CDR3 regions were amplified from genomic DNA by means of the immunoSEQ Assay, a bias-controlled multiplex PCR. In the original analysis: The number of nucleated cells in each sample was estimated from the amplification of reference gene primers within the assay. Sequence reads were collapsed and filtered to measure the absolute abundance of every unique TCRbeta CDR3 rearrangement. For each sample, productive Simpson clonality was calculated as the square root of Simpson's diversity index over productive rearrangements. As stored in TCRdb, this immuneACCESS dataset retains in-frame rearrangements with V and J assigned. A fraction of the clones does not appear; measured against another copy, unresolved V genes explain less than half of the discrepancy, and the remainder lacks a known reason. Clonal size and the V and J genes are those of that table, whereas D and trimming came from the DNA. The sample data list a few hundred thousand clones, and roughly 85% of these were observed just once. The ten largest clones represent 2.5% to 3.5% of the sample.

The receptor's source is a woman aged 18-35 years with acute or convalescent COVID-19. Sequences were obtained from peripheral blood. The V and J segments used are TRBV10-3 and TRBJ2-1; 12 bases in between match TRBD2. In nucleotide form, the sequence is TGTGCCATCAGCCCGGGACTAGCGGGTAATGAGCAGTTCTTC. Translated, this gives CAISPGLAGNEQFF.